Here is one T cell receptor (beta chain) with its context. Its antigen remains unidentified. Using RNA transcripts, the TCR beta CDR3 regions were amplified. Second-round multiplex PCR came after a first-round RT-PCR that employed HTBI primers. Using its own MiXCR run on the multiplex PCR reads, TCRdb lists one record per CDR3 protein. The sample has 150,000 to 200,000 distinct CDR3 sequences, 30% to 45% seen once. These data come from a study of Graves' ophthalmopathy and Graves' hyperthyroidism. Study information: At initial diagnosis, peripheral blood was obtained, and this preceded any treatment. Study-level points and caveats: Blood also harbored most expanded thyroid clonotypes above 0.001 frequency.

Germline loops: CDR1 MDHEN, CDR2 SYDVKM. CDR3 length: 15 residues. The V end was cut by 10 bases, the J end by 7 bases, with 20 bases between. The material sequenced was peripheral blood. This sequence was found in a man aged 30 to 39 with Graves' ophthalmopathy. This chain uses TRBV28 with TRBJ1-6, with no clear D. The CDR3 is CATFNLYGGNSPLHF. The CDR3 region has the DNA TGTGCCACCTTTAACCTCTACGGCGGAAATTCACCCCTCCACTTT.